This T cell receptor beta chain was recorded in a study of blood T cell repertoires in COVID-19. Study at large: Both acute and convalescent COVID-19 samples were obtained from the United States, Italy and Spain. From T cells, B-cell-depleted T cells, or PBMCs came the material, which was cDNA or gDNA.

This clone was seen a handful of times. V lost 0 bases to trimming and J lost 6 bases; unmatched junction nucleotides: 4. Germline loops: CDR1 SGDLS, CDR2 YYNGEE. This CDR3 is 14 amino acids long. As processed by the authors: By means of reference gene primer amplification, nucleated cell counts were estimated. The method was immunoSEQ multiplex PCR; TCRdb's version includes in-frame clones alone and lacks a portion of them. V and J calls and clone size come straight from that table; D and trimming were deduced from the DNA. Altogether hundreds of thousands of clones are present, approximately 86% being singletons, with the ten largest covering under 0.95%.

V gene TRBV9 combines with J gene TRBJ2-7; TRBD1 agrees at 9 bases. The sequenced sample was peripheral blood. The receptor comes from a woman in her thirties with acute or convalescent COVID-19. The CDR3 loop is CASSVGTGAFEQYF. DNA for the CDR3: TGTGCCAGCAGCGTAGGGACAGGGGCCTTCGAGCAGTACTTC.